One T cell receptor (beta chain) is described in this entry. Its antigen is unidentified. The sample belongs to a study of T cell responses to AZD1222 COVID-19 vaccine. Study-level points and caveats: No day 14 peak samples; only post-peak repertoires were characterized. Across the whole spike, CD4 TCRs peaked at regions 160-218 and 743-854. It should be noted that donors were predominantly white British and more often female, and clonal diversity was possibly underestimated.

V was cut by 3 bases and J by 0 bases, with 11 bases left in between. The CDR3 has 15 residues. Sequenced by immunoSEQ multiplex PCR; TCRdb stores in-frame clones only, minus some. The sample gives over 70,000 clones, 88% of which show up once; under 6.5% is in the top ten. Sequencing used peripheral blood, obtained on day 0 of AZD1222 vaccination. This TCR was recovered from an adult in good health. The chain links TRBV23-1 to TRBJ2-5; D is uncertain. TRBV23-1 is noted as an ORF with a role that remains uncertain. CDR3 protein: CASSHPQVYQETQYF. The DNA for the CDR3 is TGCGCCAGCAGTCACCCCCAGGTTTACCAAGAGACCCAGTACTTC.